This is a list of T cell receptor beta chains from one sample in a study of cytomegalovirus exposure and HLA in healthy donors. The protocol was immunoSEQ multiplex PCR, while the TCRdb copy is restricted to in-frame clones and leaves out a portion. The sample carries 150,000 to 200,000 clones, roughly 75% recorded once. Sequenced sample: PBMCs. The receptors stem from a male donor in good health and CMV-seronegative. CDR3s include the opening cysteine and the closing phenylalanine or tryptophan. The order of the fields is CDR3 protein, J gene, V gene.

CDR3: CASSEAGGGFSYEQYF
J: TRBJ2-7
V: TRBV2

CDR3: CASSRGQVAYGYTF
J: TRBJ1-2
V: TRBV5-1

CDR3: CASSLEASGGRETQYF
J: TRBJ2-5
V: TRBV7-8

CDR3: CASGVGQEETQYF
J: TRBJ2-5
V: TRBV2

CDR3: CASRGALGDTQYF
J: TRBJ2-3
V: TRBV6-5

CDR3: CASSSTGTPKETQYF
J: TRBJ2-5
V: TRBV7-7

CDR3: CAWTPRTSGSNEQFF
J: TRBJ2-1
V: TRBV30

CDR3: CASTLNPWRGADTQYF
J: TRBJ2-3
V: TRBV2

CDR3: CASALSGADTQYF
J: TRBJ2-3
V: TRBV11-2

CDR3: CSSSGEQGYGYTF
J: TRBJ1-2
V: TRBV7-9

CDR3: CASSLGQGSSPLHF
J: TRBJ1-6
V: TRBV4-1

CDR3: CASSVGDHSNQPQHF
J: TRBJ1-5
V: TRBV6-1

CDR3: CSSSFNGIPTDTQYF
J: TRBJ2-3
V: TRBV7-9

CDR3: CASSYSGRRGEAFF
J: TRBJ1-1
V: TRBV6-5

CDR3: CASSPQPHPGLTHNEQFF
J: TRBJ2-1
V: TRBV9

CDR3: CASSPRGLGGVQETQYF
J: TRBJ2-5
V: TRBV19

CDR3: CASSRAGTGDNEQFF
J: TRBJ2-1
V: TRBV4-3

CDR3: CAIMNGRARTDTQYF
J: TRBJ2-3
V: TRBV10-3

CDR3: CASSPNRLAHYNEQFF
J: TRBJ2-1
V: TRBV9

CDR3: CASSPRTGAGANVLTF
J: TRBJ2-6
V: TRBV28

CDR3: CASSEETGGLHEQYF
J: .
V: TRBV25-1

CDR3: CASSWGGLAGVGEQYF
J: TRBJ2-7
V: TRBV5-4

CDR3: CASSKREGLGEQFF
J: TRBJ2-1
V: TRBV5-4

CDR3: CASKTSGDTDTQYF
J: TRBJ2-3
V: TRBV6-1

CDR3: CASRGGRANYEQYF
J: TRBJ2-7
V: TRBV11-2

CDR3: CASSFHRGQYEQYF
J: TRBJ2-7
V: TRBV27

CDR3: CASSATGTSRETQYF
J: TRBJ2-5
V: TRBV25-1

CDR3: CASKDSLNTEAFF
J: TRBJ1-1
V: TRBV19

CDR3: CASSPFERGVEQYF
J: TRBJ2-7
V: TRBV6-6

CDR3: CASSLGGAYSGNTIYF
J: TRBJ1-3
V: TRBV28

CDR3: CASSLTAGGYNEQFF
J: TRBJ2-1
V: TRBV28

CDR3: CASSQGRGEETQYF
J: TRBJ2-5
V: TRBV4-1

CDR3: CASGLWGDGSNQPQHF
J: TRBJ1-5
V: TRBV12-5

CDR3: CASSLRGQGREKLFF
J: TRBJ1-4
V: TRBV7-9

CDR3: CASSRGLAGITYEQYF
J: TRBJ2-7
V: TRBV27

CDR3: CASSLNSGGPYEQFF
J: TRBJ2-1
V: TRBV5-1

CDR3: CASTLGTATYEQYF
J: TRBJ2-7
V: TRBV28

CDR3: CASHSQGLGNEQFF
J: TRBJ2-1
V: TRBV18

CDR3: CSAEPRTGQGTEAFF
J: TRBJ1-1
V: TRBV29-1

CDR3: CSRLTRDRMNTEAFF
J: TRBJ1-1
V: TRBV7-9

CDR3: CASSRLSGGPVTGELFF
J: TRBJ2-2
V: TRBV7-9